One sample yielded the 12 T cell receptor beta chains listed below, sequenced in a study of lymphopenia after photon versus proton radiotherapy. Sequenced by immunoSEQ multiplex PCR; TCRdb stores in-frame clones only, minus some. The sample has tens of thousands of clones, roughly 86% seen once; the top ten hold 10%. Sequenced material: peripheral blood, taken from a patient treated with proton-based radiotherapy. The receptors stem from a woman in her 70s with pancreatic cancer. Some clones in this sample may be carry-over from other donors' samples.

This clone was recorded once. Other DNA sequences in the sample encode the same CDR3. The chain combines TRBV4-3 with TRBJ2-5; the D call may be TRBD1 or TRBD2 (5 bases each). Per germline, CDR1 LGHNA and CDR2 YSLEER. The V gene lost 0 bases and the J gene lost 5 bases, with 13 bases spanning the gap. The length of the CDR3 is 15 residues. CDR3 nucleotide sequence: TGCGCCAGCAGCCAAGATTCGGGGCCAAGGGAGACCCAGTACTTC. This encodes CASSQDSGPRETQYF.

The rearrangement uses TRBV6-5 and TRBJ2-7; D possibly corresponds to TRBD2 (5 bases). The V end was cut by 0 bases, the J end by 3 bases, with 9 bases between. Germline CDR1 is MNHEY and CDR2 is SVGAGI. This CDR3 is 14 amino acids long. CDR3 coding DNA: TGTGCCAGCAGTTACTCGAGGGCAGTCTACGAGCAGTACTTC. Encoded protein: CASSYSRAVYEQYF.

The V gene is TRBV11-2, the J gene TRBJ2-4; no clear D. V was pared by 0 bases and J by 6 bases, with 15 bases between. The CDR3 runs 16 residues. Germline CDR1 and CDR2: SGHAT and FQNNGV. Here the CDR3 reads CASSLDPDPNGNIQYF. CDR3 bases: TGTGCCAGCAGCTTAGATCCAGACCCAAACGGAAACATTCAGTACTTC.

The chain recombines TRBV27 with TRBJ1-2; D may be TRBD1 (5 bases). Trimming pared 4 bases from V and 3 bases from J, leaving 9 bases between. CDR3 length equals 13 residues. Germline CDR1 reads MNHEY; CDR2 reads SMNVEV (reference sequence). CDR3 nucleotides: TGTGCCAGCAGTTCGGGACTATACTATGGCTACACCTTC. Translated, it gives CASSSGLYYGYTF.

The chain uses TRBV2 and TRBJ2-7; 9 nucleotides line up with TRBD1. Germline CDR1 reads SNHLY; CDR2 reads FYNNEI. The CDR3 covers 14 residues. V trimming: 6 bases; J trimming: 2 bases; junction bases outside the gene matches: 5. CDR3 in amino acids: CASRDRGGTYEQYF. The CDR3 DNA reads TGTGCCAGCAGGGACAGGGGTGGCACCTACGAGCAGTACTTC.

On this clone itself: The junction shows a germline mismatch at one end, possibly a read error. The chain couples TRBV30 to TRBJ2-1, with 11 positions matching TRBD1. The CDR3 length is 13 residues. Germline CDR1 is GTSNPN and CDR2 is SVGIG (reference sequence). The CDR3 reads CAWSPHPGQGGIF. In DNA, the CDR3 is TGTGCCTGGAGCCCCCACCCGGGACAGGGGGGGATCTTC.

DNA for the CDR3: TGTGCCAGCAGCCCCCAAGCGGGGAGGATCTCCTACGAGCAGTACTTC. Encoded protein: CASSPQAGRISYEQYF. The genes are TRBV7-8 and TRBJ2-7; TRBD2 agrees at 7 bases. Losses at the gene ends were 5 bases for V and 0 bases for J; bases not matched to a gene: 10. The CDR3 totals 16 residues. Germline V lookup: CDR1 SGHVS, CDR2 FQNEAQ. Based on the CDR3 plus reference TRBV7-8 and TRBJ2-7, the full variable domain is GAGVSQSPRYKVAKRGQDVALRCDPISGHVSLFWYQQALGQGPEFLTYFQNEAQLDKSGLPSDRFFAERPEGSVSTLKIQRTQQEDSAVYLCASSPQAGRISYEQYFGPGTRLTVT.

The chain has TRBV5-1 and TRBJ2-2; D ambiguous. V lost 3 bases and J 0 bases, leaving 6 bases between the germline ends. Germline V gene data show CDR1 as SGHRS and CDR2 as YFSETQ. The length of the CDR3 is 14 residues. The CDR3 DNA reads as TGCGCCAGCAGCTATCAGGCGAACACCGGGGAGCTGTTTTTT. This sequence encodes CASSYQANTGELFF. The variable domain in full, with the rest retrieved from reference TRBV5-1 and TRBJ2-2, is KAGVTQTPRYLIKTRGQQVTLSCSPISGHRSVSWYQQTPGQGLQFLFEYFSETQRNKGNFPGRFSGRQFSNSRSEMNVSTLELGDSALYLCASSYQANTGELFFGEGSRLTVL.

This clone is judged medium-sized. This chain joins TRBV30 and TRBJ1-6, with D tentatively TRBD1 (5 bases). The ends were cut back, 1 base at V and 5 bases at J, with 9 bases in the middle. Per the germline V gene, CDR1 is GTSNPN and CDR2 is SVGIG (reference sequence). CDR3 length equals 14 residues. CDR3 in DNA: TGTGCCTGGAGTGCCGGGACGGATAATTCACCCCTCCACTTT. As protein: CAWSAGTDNSPLHF.

This clone is a singleton in its sample. The chain joins TRBV4-1 to TRBJ2-1; D is undetermined. Germline CDR1 is MGHRA and CDR2 is YSYEKL. The length of the CDR3 is 16 residues. The V and J ends lost 0 bases and 4 bases respectively, with 13 bases between them. CDR3 loop: CASSQEFSASYNEQFF. The DNA for the CDR3 is TGCGCCAGCAGCCAAGAATTCTCGGCGTCATACAATGAGCAGTTCTTC.

The V and J genes are TRBV30 and TRBJ1-2; 10 nucleotides align to TRBD1. Germline CDR1 is GTSNPN and CDR2 is SVGIG (reference sequence). The V segment lost 1 base and the J segment 6 bases; nucleotides outside the gene matches: 8. This CDR3 comprises 15 residues. CDR3 nucleotide sequence: TGTGCCTGGAGTGGAAACGGTGGACAGGGGGATGGCTACACCTTC. This sequence encodes CAWSGNGGQGDGYTF.

The chain is built from TRBV6-5 and TRBJ1-2; weak D call: TRBD1 (6 bases). Trimming stripped 10 bases from V and 2 bases from J, with 11 bases between. Germline assignment: CDR1 MNHEY and CDR2 SVGAGI. This CDR3 contains 12 residues. CDR3 sequence (DNA): TGTGCCATAGTGGACAGCAACTATGGCTACACCTTC. Its translation: CAIVDSNYGYTF.